Listed below are T cell receptor beta chains from one sample, sequenced in a study of vaccination and CD4 T cells after COVID-19. Via MiXCR, TCRdb re-called the PCR reads, giving one row per CDR3 protein. Of approximately 40,000 distinct CDR3 sequences in the sample, about 35% are singletons; the top ten hold 5% to 6.5%. Sample: CD4+ T cells from blood, taken about 7 months after SARS-CoV-2 vaccination. These receptors were taken from a human donor who had recovered from COVID-19. Each CDR3 is given with its conserved first and last residue. The D gene is left open where the match is weak. Where a row states a size, it is once, few, many or the class of an expanded clone; other rows omit it.

clone size | D gene | J gene | CDR3 length | V gene | CDR3 protein | CDR3 DNA
- | TRBD2 | TRBJ2-3 | 17 | TRBV11-3 | CASSLGLAGVGTDTQYF | TGTGCCAGCAGCCTCGGACTAGCGGGAGTCGGGACAGATACGCAGTATTTT
few | - | TRBJ2-3 | 15 | TRBV7-2 | CASSLTWARSDTQYF | TGTGCCAGCAGCTTAACTTGGGCGAGGTCCGATACGCAGTATTTT
- | - | TRBJ2-1 | 12 | TRBV28 | CASSHLINEQFF | TGTGCCAGCAGTCACCTTATCAATGAGCAGTTCTTC
once | - | TRBJ2-7 | 13 | TRBV20-1 | CSARITGLFEQYF | TGCAGTGCTAGAATCACAGGGTTGTTCGAGCAGTACTTC
few | - | TRBJ1-1 | 17 | TRBV6-2/TRBV6-3 | CASSYLGRPPIYTEAFF | TGTGCCAGCAGTTATTTAGGAAGGCCTCCCATTTACACTGAAGCTTTCTTT
few | TRBD2 | TRBJ2-5 | 16 | TRBV7-9 | CASSPSGLAGQETQYF | TGTGCCAGCAGCCCCTCGGGACTAGCGGGACAAGAGACCCAGTACTTC
once | - | TRBJ1-1 | 14 | TRBV11-3 | CASSFNRENTEAFF | TGTGCCAGCAGCTTCAACAGGGAGAACACTGAAGCTTTCTTT
- | - | TRBJ1-6 | 14 | TRBV7-8 | CASSSLLTDSPLHF | TGTGCCAGCAGCTCCCTTTTAACGGATTCACCCCTCCACTTT
few | - | TRBJ2-7 | 12 | TRBV28 | CASSASSYEQYF | TGTGCCAGCAGTGCCTCTTCATACGAGCAGTACTTC
few | - | TRBJ1-5 | 17 | TRBV20-1 | CSARRSVGRGLNQPQHF | TGCAGTGCTAGAAGGAGTGTAGGCAGGGGCCTTAATCAGCCCCAGCATTTT
- | TRBD2 | TRBJ2-7 | 14 | TRBV6-1 | CASATSGRTYEQYF | TGTGCCAGCGCGACTAGCGGTAGAACCTACGAGCAGTACTTC
once | - | TRBJ2-7 | 15 | TRBV5-1 | CASSRGGTPQGEQYF | TGCGCCAGCAGCCGGGGCGGGACCCCCCAGGGCGAGCAGTACTTC
- | - | TRBJ2-7 | 16 | TRBV4-2 | CASSQERGRGTYEQYF | TGTGCCAGCAGCCAAGAACGGGGTAGGGGGACCTACGAGCAGTACTTC
- | - | TRBJ2-1 | 11 | TRBV20-1 | CSARYGKAAGF | TGCAGTGCTAGGTACGGCAAAGCGGCGGGGTTC
- | - | TRBJ2-7 | 13 | TRBV20-1 | CSARNVAGDEQYF | TGCAGTGCTAGAAACGTGGCAGGGGACGAGCAGTACTTC
- | - | TRBJ2-7 | 18 | TRBV27 | CASSLSGLGGQVINEQYF | TGTGCCAGCAGTTTATCGGGGCTTGGGGGCCAAGTCATCAACGAGCAGTACTTC
- | - | TRBJ2-1 | 16 | TRBV7-8 | CASSPLGGTVYNEQFF | TGTGCCAGCAGCCCACTCGGGGGTACAGTCTACAATGAGCAGTTCTTC
- | - | TRBJ1-1 | 11 | TRBV20-1 | CSASHRSGAFF | TGCAGTGCTTCGCACCGGTCTGGAGCTTTCTTT
- | - | TRBJ2-7 | 13 | TRBV2 | CASIFGDSYEQYF | TGTGCCAGCATTTTCGGGGATTCCTACGAGCAGTACTTC
few | - | TRBJ1-5 | 13 | TRBV15 | CATSMESNQPQHF | TGTGCCACCAGCATGGAGAGCAATCAGCCCCAGCATTTT
few | TRBD2 | TRBJ2-2 | 14 | TRBV19 | CTSASGINTGELFF | TGCACCTCGGCTAGCGGGATTAACACCGGGGAGCTGTTTTTT
few | - | TRBJ2-3 | 15 | TRBV27 | CASSLSPDSTDTQYF | TGTGCCAGCAGTTTATCCCCGGACAGCACAGATACGCAGTATTTT
- | - | TRBJ1-6 | 11 | TRBV6-1 | CASTSNSPLHF | TGTGCCAGCACCTCCAATTCACCCCTCCACTTT
- | TRBD1 | TRBJ2-1 | 15 | TRBV6-5 | CASSYGTGFYNEQFF | TGTGCCAGCAGTTACGGGACAGGGTTCTACAATGAGCAGTTCTTC
- | - | TRBJ1-1 | 15 | TRBV7-8 | CASSVSLTRNTEAFF | TGTGCCAGCAGCGTCTCCCTCACCCGGAACACTGAAGCTTTCTTT
- | - | TRBJ1-5 | 13 | TRBV20-1 | CSARGGRNRPQHF | TGCAGTGCTAGAGGGGGCAGGAACCGGCCCCAGCATTTT
few | TRBD2 | TRBJ2-3 | 16 | TRBV6-5 | CASSYSAGGYTDTQYF | TGTGCCAGCAGTTACTCAGCGGGAGGGTACACAGATACGCAGTATTTT
few | TRBD1 | TRBJ1-6 | 14 | TRBV7-8 | CASSFGTGDSPLHF | TGTGCCAGCAGCTTCGGGACAGGGGATTCACCCCTCCACTTT
- | - | TRBJ2-1 | 16 | TRBV6-2/TRBV6-3 | CASSLLFGSSYNEQFF | TGTGCCAGCAGTTTACTATTCGGGAGTTCCTACAATGAGCAGTTCTTC
- | - | TRBJ2-7 | 16 | TRBV6-1 | CASSPIPGTSLGEQYF | TGTGCCAGCAGTCCAATCCCGGGGACTTCCCTCGGCGAGCAGTACTTC